The 22 T cell receptor beta chains below were found in one sample sequenced in a study of human T cells and chemical hapten exposure. TCRdb passed the RACE reads through MiXCR, listing each CDR3 protein once. Found here are approximately 340,000 distinct CDR3 sequences, around 6.9% of them singletons; the top ten hold approximately 8.9%. Noted time point: patch test 1, 2 weeks after DPC sensitization. Treatment denoted: therapeutic diphenylcyclopropenone sensitization with weekly scalp DPC. This specimen was whole blood, taken in connection with sensitization to the hapten diphenylcyclopropenone (DPC). These receptors were collected from a woman aged 18-29 years with alopecia areata. Some clones in this sample may be carry-over from other donors' samples.

The sample holds a few counts of this clonotype. The V and J genes are TRBV29-1 and TRBJ2-7, with TRBD2 identical over 10 bases. V was pared by 1 base and J by 4 bases, with 7 bases of the junction left unmatched. The CDR3 is made up of 15 amino acids. Germline CDR1 and CDR2: SQVTM and ANQGSEA. For the CDR3, the DNA is TGCAGCGTTGAAGTTATTCTAGCGGGGGAGTACGAGCAGTACTTC. Amino acid sequence: CSVEVILAGEYEQYF.

This chain uses TRBV7-2 with TRBJ1-6, with no clear D. This CDR3 is built from 13 residues. With 2 bases removed from V and 7 bases from J, the gap between germline ends came to 6 bases. Germline V lookup: CDR1 SGHTA, CDR2 FQGNSA. The CDR3 DNA reads TGTGCCAGCAGCTTACGTGAGAATTCACCCCTCCACTTT. Encoded protein: CASSLRENSPLHF.

Ten or more counts support this clonotype. The chain employs TRBV12-3 or TRBV12-4 and TRBJ2-1, with 10 bases lining up with TRBD1. The CDR3 covers 15 residues. Unmatched junction bases numbered 5, after V lost 5 bases and J lost 4 bases. For the CDR3, the DNA is TGTGCCAGCAGTCCCGACAGGGGGCAATACAATGAGCAGTTCTTC. This codes for CASSPDRGQYNEQFF.

The CDR3 DNA sequence: TGTGCCAGCAGCTTAGTAGGGACAGGCTTCACAGATACGCAGTATTTT. Amino acid sequence: CASSLVGTGFTDTQYF. The V and J genes are TRBV11-1 and TRBJ2-3; 8 nucleotides agree with TRBD1. There are 16 residues in the CDR3. V trimming: 1 base; J trimming: 2 bases; junction bases outside the gene matches: 5. Looked up from germline, CDR1 is SGHAT and CDR2 is FQDESV (reference sequence).

This chain uses TRBV7-2 with TRBJ2-3, with D possibly being TRBD2 (5 bases). The CDR3 totals 15 residues. V was cut by 7 bases and J by 5 bases, with 19 bases left in between. CDR1 is SGHTA, CDR2 FQGNSA, per germline. CDR3: CASIKGRGLEDTQYF. CDR3 sequence (DNA): TGTGCCAGCATCAAAGGGAGAGGGTTGGAAGATACGCAGTATTTT.

The sample holds a few counts of this clonotype. This chain joins TRBV3-1 and TRBJ1-2; D gene ambiguous. V lost 5 bases and J lost 5, with 12 bases in between. The CDR3 has 13 amino acids. The germline V gene encodes CDR1 LGHDT and CDR2 YNNKEL (reference sequence). The CDR3 region is CASSEAAEYGYTF. CDR3 coding DNA: TGTGCCAGCAGCGAAGCGGCAGAATATGGCTACACCTTC.

This clonotype was recorded many times. The CDR3: CASSLRTGNADTQYF. CDR3 nucleotide sequence: TGCGCCAGCAGCTTGAGGACAGGGAATGCAGATACGCAGTATTTT. The V gene is TRBV5-1, the J gene TRBJ2-3; TRBD1 aligns across 8 bases. This CDR3 is 15 amino acids long. With V trimmed by 1 base and J by 4 bases, 5 bases remained unmatched. Germline V lookup: CDR1 SGHRS, CDR2 YFSETQ. The variable domain in full, with the rest retrieved from reference TRBV5-1 and TRBJ2-3, is KAGVTQTPRYLIKTRGQQVTLSCSPISGHRSVSWYQQTPGQGLQFLFEYFSETQRNKGNFPGRFSGRQFSNSRSEMNVSTLELGDSALYLCASSLRTGNADTQYFGPGTRLTVL.

The table lists this clonotype with a few counts. The V gene is TRBV7-8, the J gene TRBJ1-1; possibly TRBD1 for D (5 bases). The CDR3 runs to 17 residues. The V and J ends lost 1 base and 0 bases respectively, with 15 bases between them. Germline V CDR1 and CDR2: SGHVS, FQNEAQ. The CDR3 DNA is TGTGCCAGCAGCTTAGTGGTCCGTGGGGCCCTGAACACTGAAGCTTTCTTT. Translated: CASSLVVRGALNTEAFF. Based on the CDR3 plus reference TRBV7-8 and TRBJ1-1, the full variable domain is GAGVSQSPRYKVAKRGQDVALRCDPISGHVSLFWYQQALGQGPEFLTYFQNEAQLDKSGLPSDRFFAERPEGSVSTLKIQRTQQEDSAVYLCASSLVVRGALNTEAFFGQGTRLTVV.

The table lists this clonotype with a few counts. The J gene is TRBJ1-2, the V gene TRBV28; D is unclear. The CDR3 is 14 residues long. Per germline, CDR1 MDHEN and CDR2 SYDVKM. V shed 6 bases and J shed 2 bases, with 13 bases lying between them. CDR3 coding DNA: TGTGCCAGCAGCCAGTCGACGGACAACTATGGCTACACCTTC. It encodes CASSQSTDNYGYTF.

This clonotype was counted between two and nine times. The chain couples TRBV4-3 to TRBJ2-7; no clear D gene. Germline values: CDR1 LGHNA, CDR2 YSLEER. The V end was cut by 0 bases, the J end by 3 bases, with 9 bases between. The CDR3 spans 14 residues. The CDR3 DNA is TGCGCCAGCAGCCAAGATCCCTTAAGCTACGAGCAGTACTTC. As protein: CASSQDPLSYEQYF.

The gene calls are TRBV18 and TRBJ2-1, with 9 bases lining up with TRBD1. Germline V CDR1 and CDR2: KGHSH, LQKENI. The CDR3 runs 15 residues. Trimming took 6 bases from V and 6 from J; bases not matched to a gene: 9. CDR3 in amino acids: CASSPGQGGFNEQFF. CDR3 nucleotides: TGTGCCAGCTCTCCGGGACAGGGAGGTTTCAATGAGCAGTTCTTC.

This clonotype was found a few times. V is TRBV5-6 and J is TRBJ2-3, with 7 positions matching TRBD2. The junction had 8 bases not matched to a gene; V was cut back by 7 bases and J by 0 bases. Per germline, CDR1 SGHDT and CDR2 YYEEEE. The CDR3 has 15 amino acids. The CDR3 sequence is CASGPSGFSTDTQYF. CDR3 in DNA: TGTGCCAGCGGCCCTAGCGGTTTCAGCACAGATACGCAGTATTTT.

This clonotype was observed a handful of times. The chain combines TRBV6-5 with TRBJ2-7; D uncertain. Germline-derived CDR1 and CDR2 are MNHEY and SVGAGI. V gave up 4 bases and J gave up 3 bases, with 10 bases separating them. CDR3 length: 13 amino acids. CDR3: CASSSRPGYEQYF. CDR3 coding DNA: TGTGCCAGCAGTTCAAGACCCGGCTACGAGCAGTACTTC.

This clonotype has only a few counts. CDR3 sequence reads: CASTLTSGGAGSTDTQYF. As DNA, the CDR3 is TGTGCCAGCACCTTGACTAGCGGGGGGGCAGGAAGCACAGATACGCAGTATTTT. The chain combines TRBV2 with TRBJ2-3, with 14 bases matching TRBD2. Germline CDR1 SNHLY, CDR2 FYNNEI. The CDR3 runs to 18 residues. Trimming at V came to 7 bases and at J to 0 bases, leaving 9 bases not matched to a gene.

The chain recombines TRBV6-2 or TRBV6-3 with TRBJ1-2; D perhaps matches TRBD1 (5 bases). The V end was cut by 4 bases, the J end by 1 base, with 10 bases between. The CDR3 runs to 14 residues. The germline gives CDR1 MNHEY, CDR2 SVGEGT. CDR3 amino acids: CASSSRGDNYGYTF. Written as DNA, the CDR3 is TGTGCCAGCAGTTCAAGGGGAGATAACTATGGCTACACCTTC.

This clonotype occurred a few times. The J gene is TRBJ2-4, the V gene TRBV7-6; D perhaps matches TRBD2 (6 bases). With 2 bases removed from V and 0 bases from J, the gap between germline ends came to 11 bases. The CDR3 sequence is 16 residues long. Germline CDR1 is SGHVS and CDR2 is FNYEAQ. This chain's CDR3 is CASSLYSGVAKNIQYF. CDR3 DNA: TGTGCCAGCAGCTTATATAGCGGTGTAGCCAAAAACATTCAGTACTTC.

The table lists this clonotype with a few counts. The chain joins TRBV20-1 to TRBJ2-7, with 12 positions matching TRBD2. Germline lookup yields CDR1 DFQATT and CDR2 SNEGSKA (reference sequence). V was clipped by 3 bases and J by 3 bases; unmatched bases: 6. This CDR3 contains 15 residues. The CDR3 DNA reads as TGCAGTGCTAGGGCTCGACTAGCGGGGGTCTACGAGCAGTACTTC. Protein product: CSARARLAGVYEQYF.

The chain combines TRBV21-1 with TRBJ2-3; TRBD2 reflects the table's D call only, with no check against the DNA. TRBV21-1 is tagged as a pseudogene. The CDR3 spans 18 residues. The CDR3 nucleotides read TGTGCCAGCAGCAAAGAGCGGGGAGCAGGGTCGGGTCGGGATACGCAGTATTTT. Translated, it gives CASSKERGAGSGRDTQYF.

The rearrangement joins TRBV7-2 to TRBJ2-3, with D possibly matching TRBD2 (5 bases). V was pared by 3 bases and J by 9 bases, with 13 bases between. Germline assignment: CDR1 SGHTA and CDR2 FQGNSA. This CDR3 contains 13 residues. DNA of the CDR3: TGTGCCAGCAGCTTCCGGGGTGTAGAGACGCAGTATTTT. Its protein product is CASSFRGVETQYF.

There are many counts of this clonotype. CDR3 amino acids: CSATSGTGGSGNTIYF. The CDR3 nucleotides are TGCAGTGCCACTTCCGGGACAGGGGGATCTGGAAACACCATATATTTT. The J gene is TRBJ1-3, the V gene TRBV20-1; 11 bases map to TRBD1. Per the germline V gene, CDR1 is DFQATT and CDR2 is SNEGSKA (reference sequence). V dropped 6 bases and J dropped 1; count of bases not matched to a gene: 8. The CDR3 sequence is 16 residues long.

There are a few counts of this clonotype. The DNA of the CDR3 is TGTGCCAGCAGCGAGATGAGGTACGAGCAGTACTTC. Protein sequence: CASSEMRYEQYF. The chain carries TRBV7-2 and TRBJ2-7; D is undetermined. This CDR3 is built from 12 residues. Trimming removed 5 bases from V and 4 bases from J, with 9 bases in between. CDR1 SGHTA and CDR2 FQGNSA come from the germline V gene.

Many counts were recorded for this clonotype. The chain combines TRBV4-1 with TRBJ1-2; 7 bases are a match to TRBD1. The CDR3 length is 15 residues. J was trimmed by 4 bases and V by 3 bases; bases with no gene match: 8. CDR1 is MGHRA, CDR2 YSYEKL, per germline. Here the CDR3 DNA reads TGCGCCAGCAGCCAGGGCGGGACAGATCGCTATGGCTACACCTTC. Translated, it gives CASSQGGTDRYGYTF.